This TCR beta chain was profiled in a study of blood T cells in healthy people across ages. This CDR3 region has 14 residues. The trim removed 2 bases at V and 5 bases at J, leaving 5 bases unmatched. CDR1 and CDR2 (germline): KGHSH, LQKENI. Next came a second PCR, run for about 7 to 12 cycles, which used a sample-barcoded 5' primer along with a J-beta primer mix. TCRdb fed the 5' RACE reads into MiXCR, producing one record per CDR3 protein. The sample shows roughly 800,000 distinct CDR3 sequences, around 25% of them seen only once. This sample also appeared in a second study, on T cells of mothers and their children.

This sequence originates from a boy aged 5-17 years in good health. The sample taken for sequencing was blood. This chain uses TRBV18 with TRBJ2-5, with 7 bases identical to TRBD2. The CDR3 sequence: CASSPGNSGETQYF. CDR3 in DNA: TGTGCCAGCTCACCAGGGAATAGCGGGGAGACCCAGTACTTC.